The entry below gives a single T cell receptor (beta chain) sequence along with its context. Its cognate antigen is unknown. This sample was included in a study of blood T cells in healthy people across ages. Study-level findings and limits: With naive T cell percentage, TCR beta diversity showed a strong correlation.

Trimming cost V 4 bases and J 2 bases; bases outside gene matches: 12. Germline V gene data show CDR1 as SGHKS and CDR2 as YYEKEE (reference sequence). The length of the CDR3 is 17 residues. Alongside a J-beta primer mix, a sample-barcoded 5' primer served in a second PCR lasting about 7 to 11 cycles. Every cDNA molecule bore a tag from a template-switch adaptor containing 12 random nucleotides. Each CDR3 protein gets one entry after TCRdb re-called the 5' RACE reads with MiXCR. The sample includes over 500,000 distinct CDR3 sequences, about 25% seen only once; the top ten take approximately 3.5%. These same data were also listed under a study on T cells of mothers and their children. Turning to that study: A few healthy Caucasian mothers and their six children donated.

Sequenced material: blood. The V gene is TRBV5-5, the J gene TRBJ2-5; 9 bases agree with TRBD1. This TCR was sampled from a boy younger than 10 in good health. The CDR3, as DNA: TGTGCCAGCAGCATCAGTTTACAGGGGGCTGGGCAAGAGACCCAGTACTTC. Translated: CASSISLQGAGQETQYF.